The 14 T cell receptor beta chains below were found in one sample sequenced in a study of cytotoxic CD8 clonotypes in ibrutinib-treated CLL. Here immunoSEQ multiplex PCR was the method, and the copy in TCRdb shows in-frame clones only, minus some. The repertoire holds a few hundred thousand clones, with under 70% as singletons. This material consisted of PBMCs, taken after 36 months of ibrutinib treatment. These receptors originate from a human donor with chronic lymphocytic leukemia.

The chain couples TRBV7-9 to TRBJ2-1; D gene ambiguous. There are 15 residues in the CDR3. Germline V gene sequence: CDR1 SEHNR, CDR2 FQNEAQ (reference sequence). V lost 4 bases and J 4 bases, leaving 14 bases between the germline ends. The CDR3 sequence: CASSSIALGYNEQFF. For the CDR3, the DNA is TGTGCCAGCAGCTCCATAGCCTTGGGATACAATGAGCAGTTCTTC.

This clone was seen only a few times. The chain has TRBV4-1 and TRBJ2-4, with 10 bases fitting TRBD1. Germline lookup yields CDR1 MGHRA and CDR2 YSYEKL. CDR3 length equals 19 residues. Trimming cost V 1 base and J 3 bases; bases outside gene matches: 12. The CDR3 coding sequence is TGCGCCAGCAGCCAAGGGACAGGGGGTATCCCGTCGGGCAAAAACATTCAGTACTTC. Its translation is CASSQGTGGIPSGKNIQYF.

The CDR3 DNA sequence: TGCAGCGTTGAAGGGGACCGGGGCCCGATCACAGATACGCAGTATTTT. Translating it yields CSVEGDRGPITDTQYF. The chain couples TRBV29-1 to TRBJ2-3; either TRBD1 or TRBD2 may supply D (5 bases each). Per the germline V gene, CDR1 is SQVTM and CDR2 is ANQGSEA. With 1 base removed from V and 2 bases from J, the gap between germline ends came to 16 bases. CDR3 length: 16 amino acids.

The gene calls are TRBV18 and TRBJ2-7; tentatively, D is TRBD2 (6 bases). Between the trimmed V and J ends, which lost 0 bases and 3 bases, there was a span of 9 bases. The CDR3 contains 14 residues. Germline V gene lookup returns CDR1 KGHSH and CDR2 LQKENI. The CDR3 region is CASSPPGGRYEQYF. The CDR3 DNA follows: TGTGCCAGCTCACCACCGGGGGGACGCTACGAGCAGTACTTC. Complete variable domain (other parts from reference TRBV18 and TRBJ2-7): NAGVMQNPRHLVRRRGQEARLRCSPMKGHSHVYWYRQLPEEGLKFMVYLQKENIIDESGMPKERFSAEFPKEGPSILRIQQVVRGDSAAYFCASSPPGGRYEQYFGPGTRLTVT.

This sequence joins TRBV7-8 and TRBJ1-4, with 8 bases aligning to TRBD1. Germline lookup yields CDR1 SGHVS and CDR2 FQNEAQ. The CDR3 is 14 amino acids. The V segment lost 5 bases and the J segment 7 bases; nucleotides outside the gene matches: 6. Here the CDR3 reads CASSITGGGEKLFF. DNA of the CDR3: TGTGCCAGCAGCATAACAGGGGGTGGTGAAAAACTGTTTTTT.

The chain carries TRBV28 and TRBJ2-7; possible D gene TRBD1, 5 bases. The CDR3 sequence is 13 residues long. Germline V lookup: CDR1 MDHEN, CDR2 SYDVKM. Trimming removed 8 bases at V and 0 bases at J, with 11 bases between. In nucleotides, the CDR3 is TGTGCCAGCCGTGACAGAGCCTCCTACGAGCAGTACTTC. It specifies CASRDRASYEQYF.

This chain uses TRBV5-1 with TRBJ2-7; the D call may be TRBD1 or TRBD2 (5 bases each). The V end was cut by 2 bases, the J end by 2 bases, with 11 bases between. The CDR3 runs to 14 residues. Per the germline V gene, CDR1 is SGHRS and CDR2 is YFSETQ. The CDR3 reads CASSLRDGTYEQYF. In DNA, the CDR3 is TGCGCCAGCAGCTTACGGGACGGAACCTACGAGCAGTACTTC. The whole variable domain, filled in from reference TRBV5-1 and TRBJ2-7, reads KAGVTQTPRYLIKTRGQQVTLSCSPISGHRSVSWYQQTPGQGLQFLFEYFSETQRNKGNFPGRFSGRQFSNSRSEMNVSTLELGDSALYLCASSLRDGTYEQYFGPGTRLTVT.

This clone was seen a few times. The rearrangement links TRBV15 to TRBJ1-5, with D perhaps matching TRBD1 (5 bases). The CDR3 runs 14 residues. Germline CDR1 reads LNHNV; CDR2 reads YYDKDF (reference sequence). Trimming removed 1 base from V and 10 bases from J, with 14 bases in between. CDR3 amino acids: CATSRVRGGGPQHF. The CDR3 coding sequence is TGTGCCACCAGCAGAGTACGGGGTGGGGGTCCCCAGCATTTT.

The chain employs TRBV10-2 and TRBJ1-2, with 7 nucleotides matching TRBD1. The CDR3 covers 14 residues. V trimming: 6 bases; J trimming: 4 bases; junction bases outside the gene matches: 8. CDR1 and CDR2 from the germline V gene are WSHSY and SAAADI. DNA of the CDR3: TGCGCCAGCAGCCCAGGGGGGGGTGTCTATGGCTACACCTTC. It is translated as CASSPGGGVYGYTF.

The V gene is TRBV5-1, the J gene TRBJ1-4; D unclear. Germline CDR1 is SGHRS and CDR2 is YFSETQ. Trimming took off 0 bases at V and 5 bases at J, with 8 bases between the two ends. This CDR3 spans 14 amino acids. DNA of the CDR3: TGCGCCAGCAGCTTGGGACACCCGAATGAAAAACTGTTTTTT. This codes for CASSLGHPNEKLFF.

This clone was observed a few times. The CDR3 DNA reads as TGTGCCAGCAGTGACAGAATCGAGCAGTACTTC. It encodes CASSDRIEQYF. The V call is TRBV2, the J call TRBJ2-7; the D is unclear. Germline V gene data show CDR1 as SNHLY and CDR2 as FYNNEI. The germline V and J ends were trimmed by 3 bases and 6 bases, with 6 bases remaining between them. The CDR3 runs to 11 residues. The variable domain in full, completed from reference TRBV2 and TRBJ2-7, reads EPEVTQTPSHQVTQMGQEVILRCVPISNHLYFYWYRQILGQKVEFLVSFYNNEISEKSEIFDDQFSVERPDGSNFTLKIRSTKLEDSAMYFCASSDRIEQYFGPGTRLTVT.

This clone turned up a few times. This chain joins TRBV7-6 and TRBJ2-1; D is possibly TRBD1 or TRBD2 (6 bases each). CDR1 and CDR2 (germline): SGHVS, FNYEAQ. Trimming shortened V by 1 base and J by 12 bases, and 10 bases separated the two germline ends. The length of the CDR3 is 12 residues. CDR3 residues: CASSLGGGGQFF. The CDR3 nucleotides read TGTGCCAGCAGCTTAGGTGGAGGGGGGCAGTTCTTC.

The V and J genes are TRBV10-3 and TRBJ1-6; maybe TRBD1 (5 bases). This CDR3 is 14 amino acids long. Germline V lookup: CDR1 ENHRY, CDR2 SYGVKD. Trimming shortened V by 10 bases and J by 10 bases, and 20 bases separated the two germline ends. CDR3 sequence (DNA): TGTGCCACGGTCTCAGGAGGGGAAGGGTCACCCCTCCACTTT. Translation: CATVSGGEGSPLHF.

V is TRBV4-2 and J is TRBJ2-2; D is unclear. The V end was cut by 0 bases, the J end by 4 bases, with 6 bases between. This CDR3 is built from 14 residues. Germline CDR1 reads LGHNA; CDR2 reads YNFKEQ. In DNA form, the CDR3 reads TGTGCCAGCAGCCAAGATGACATCACCGGGGAGCTGTTTTTT. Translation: CASSQDDITGELFF.